In its sample, the clone carrying this T cell receptor beta chain was seen a few times. Unique molecular identifiers featured in how the TCRbeta library was prepared. TCRdb reprocessed the PCR reads via MiXCR and lists one record per CDR3 protein. The data contain around 530,000 distinct CDR3 sequences, around a third of them singletons. The V gene lost 2 bases and the J gene lost 2 bases, with 13 bases spanning the gap. CDR1 is SNHLY, CDR2 FYNNEI, per germline. The CDR3 loop spans 15 amino acids. These data come from a study of T-cell reconstitution after alpha-beta-depleted transplantation in children.

The specimen comprised PBMCs from the stem cell graft donor, sampled from the stem cell graft. The gene calls are TRBV2 and TRBJ2-7; D possibly corresponds to TRBD2 (5 bases). The clonotype comes from a human donor who donated a stem cell graft to a child with aplastic anemia. As DNA, the CDR3 is TGTGCCAGCAGTGAACGAGGACTCATGGCCTACGAGCAGTACGTC. It is translated as CASSERGLMAYEQYV.